These 30 T cell receptor beta chains came from one sample sequenced in a study of siplizumab effects on memory and regulatory T cells. Measured with immunoSEQ multiplex PCR; TCRdb has only the in-frame clones, and not every one. The sample carries fewer than 120,000 clones, 92% recorded once. Sequenced: CD4+ T cells sorted from blood. These receptor sequences come from a human donor in good health.

The chain couples TRBV6-6 to TRBJ1-5, with D unresolved. This CDR3 region has 12 residues. V was clipped by 4 bases and J by 5 bases, with 6 bases between them. CDR1 and CDR2 from the germline V gene are MNHNY and SVGAGI (reference sequence). As DNA, the CDR3 is TGTGCCAGCAGTTTAGGAGATCAGCCCCAGCATTTT. Its protein is CASSLGDQPQHF.

CDR3: CAWSVRGSPYGYTF. Here the CDR3 DNA reads TGTGCCTGGAGTGTACGAGGCAGCCCATATGGCTACACCTTC. The chain uses TRBV30 and TRBJ1-2; D gene uncertain. CDR1 and CDR2 (germline): GTSNPN, SVGIG (reference sequence). The CDR3 consists of 14 residues. The ends were cut back, 0 bases at V and 5 bases at J, with 13 bases in the middle.

The chain couples TRBV5-1 to TRBJ1-1; tentatively, D is TRBD1 (6 bases). V was clipped by 4 bases and J by 2 bases, with 21 bases between them. Germline assignment: CDR1 SGHRS and CDR2 YFSETQ. The CDR3 covers 17 residues. CDR3 sequence reads: CASSPQQGVVLNTEAFF. The CDR3 DNA is TGCGCCAGCAGCCCACAACAGGGAGTCGTACTTAACACTGAAGCTTTCTTT.

This clone was detected only a few times. The chain combines TRBV27 with TRBJ1-5; D unresolved. There are 11 residues in the CDR3. Germline values: CDR1 MNHEY, CDR2 SMNVEV (reference sequence). V was clipped by 10 bases and J by 0 bases, with 4 bases between them. The DNA for the CDR3 is TGTGCCACAGGTAGCAATCAGCCCCAGCATTTT. Its protein is CATGSNQPQHF.

This clone showed up just once. This chain joins TRBV14 and TRBJ2-1; TRBD2 might be the D (6 bases). The CDR3 sequence is 15 residues long. Trimming pared 2 bases from V and 2 bases from J, leaving 10 bases between. Germline V lookup: CDR1 SGHDN, CDR2 FVKESK. The CDR3 spells CASSQPGEAYNEQFF. The CDR3 region has the DNA TGTGCCAGCAGCCAACCGGGAGAAGCCTACAATGAGCAGTTCTTC.

The CDR3 is CSVEGPNSNQPQHF. CDR3 nucleotides: TGCAGCGTCGAGGGTCCTAATAGCAATCAGCCCCAGCATTTT. The chain joins TRBV29-1 to TRBJ1-5; no reliable D call. The V end was cut by 6 bases, the J end by 0 bases, with 12 bases between. CDR3 length: 14 amino acids. Germline V gene lookup returns CDR1 SQVTM and CDR2 ANQGSEA.

The chain recombines TRBV15 with TRBJ1-5; unclear D gene. Trimming shortened V by 6 bases and J by 1 base, and 13 bases separated the two germline ends. Per germline, CDR1 LNHNV and CDR2 YYDKDF (reference sequence). CDR3 size: 15 residues. For the CDR3, the DNA is TGTGCCACCAGTCGGCAGTTAGTGAGCAATCAGCCCCAGCATTTT. Translating gives CATSRQLVSNQPQHF. Looking up the rest from reference TRBV15 and TRBJ1-5 gives the full variable domain: DAMVIQNPRYQVTQFGKPVTLSCSQTLNHNVMYWYQQKSSQAPKLLFHYYDKDFNNEADTPDNFQSRRPNTSFCFLDIRSPGLGDTAMYLCATSRQLVSNQPQHFGDGTRLSIL.

This sequence joins TRBV2 and TRBJ1-5, with D tentatively TRBD1 (6 bases). The CDR3 totals 16 residues. The ends were cut back, 3 bases at V and 7 bases at J, with 19 bases in the middle. In germline, CDR1 is SNHLY, CDR2 FYNNEI. The CDR3 loop reads CASSDHSAGQGQPQHF. DNA of the CDR3: TGTGCCAGCAGTGATCATTCGGCAGGGCAGGGGCAGCCCCAGCATTTT. The full variable domain, completed using reference TRBV2 and TRBJ1-5, is EPEVTQTPSHQVTQMGQEVILRCVPISNHLYFYWYRQILGQKVEFLVSFYNNEISEKSEIFDDQFSVERPDGSNFTLKIRSTKLEDSAMYFCASSDHSAGQGQPQHFGDGTRLSIL.

The CDR3 nucleotides read TGTGCCAGCAGCTTAGGTATGGAGACCCAGTACTTC. It translates to CASSLGMETQYF. This chain links TRBV7-2 with TRBJ2-5; D call uncertain. V was trimmed by 1 base and J by 5 bases, leaving 5 bases between them. The CDR3 consists of 12 residues. Germline lookup yields CDR1 SGHTA and CDR2 FQGNSA.

V and J are TRBV5-6 and TRBJ1-6; the D gene is possibly TRBD1 (5 bases). The V end lost 3 bases, the J end lost 9 bases, and 16 bases lay between the germline ends. CDR3 length equals 15 residues. CDR1 is SGHDT and CDR2 is YYEEEE in the germline V gene. CDR3: CASSWQGVEGSPLHF. The CDR3 DNA reads TGTGCCAGCAGCTGGCAGGGTGTTGAGGGTTCACCCCTCCACTTT.

V and J are TRBV5-1 and TRBJ1-1; a weak D match, TRBD1 (5 bases). The CDR3 loop spans 14 amino acids. In germline, CDR1 is SGHRS, CDR2 YFSETQ. The V end was cut by 4 bases, the J end by 1 base, with 11 bases between. CDR3: CASSARRGNTEAFF. CDR3 nucleotides: TGCGCCAGCAGCGCCAGAAGGGGGAACACTGAAGCTTTCTTT.

The chain recombines TRBV2 with TRBJ2-7, with a possible D match to TRBD2 (6 bases). From germline, CDR1 is SNHLY and CDR2 FYNNEI. The CDR3 runs 12 residues. CDR3 residues: CATYDGGDEQYF. DNA of the CDR3: TGTGCTACCTATGACGGGGGAGACGAGCAGTACTTC.

The table lists this clone with a count of one. The CDR3 sequence is CASSLVGQSSSYNSPLHF. In nucleotides, the CDR3 is TGCGCCAGCAGCTTGGTGGGTCAGTCGAGCTCCTATAATTCACCCCTCCACTTT. This chain uses TRBV5-1 with TRBJ1-6, with D unclear. Germline-derived CDR1 and CDR2 are SGHRS and YFSETQ. This CDR3 is 18 amino acids long. The V gene lost 0 bases and the J gene lost 0 bases, with 13 bases spanning the gap.

The J gene is TRBJ2-1, the V gene TRBV9; D possibly corresponds to TRBD2 (5 bases). V shed 2 bases and J shed 5 bases, with 14 bases lying between them. The CDR3 spans 15 residues. Looked up from germline, CDR1 is SGDLS and CDR2 is YYNGEE. The DNA of the CDR3 is TGTGCCAGCAGCGTCGAGGGAGATCCCCACAATGAGCAGTTCTTC. Translation gives CASSVEGDPHNEQFF. Complete variable domain (other parts from reference TRBV9 and TRBJ2-1): DSGVTQTPKHLITATGQRVTLRCSPRSGDLSVYWYQQSLDQGLQFLIQYYNGEERAKGNILERFSAQQFPDLHSELNLSSLELGDSALYFCASSVEGDPHNEQFFGPGTRLTVL.

The chain couples TRBV6-5 to TRBJ1-2; D unresolved. The CDR3 spans 14 residues. Germline CDR1 reads MNHEY; CDR2 reads SVGAGI. V was cut by 6 bases and J by 0 bases, with 11 bases left in between. Here the CDR3 DNA reads TGTGCCAGCAGGAGGATTTCCCCTAACTATGGCTACACCTTC. As protein: CASRRISPNYGYTF.

The chain is built from TRBV5-4 and TRBJ2-7; D not resolved. The CDR3 has 16 amino acids. V gave up 0 bases and J gave up 3 bases, with 16 bases separating them. Germline CDR1 is SGHNT and CDR2 is YYREEE (reference sequence). The CDR3 DNA is TGTGCCAGCAGCTTGGATTCGGTCATCCCCATCTACGAGCAGTACTTC. Amino acids: CASSLDSVIPIYEQYF.

The CDR3 DNA sequence: TGTGCCAGCAGCCGAATAGCAGTTTCGAACACCGGGGAGCTGTTTTTT. Its protein is CASSRIAVSNTGELFF. The chain has TRBV9 and TRBJ2-2, with D unresolved. The CDR3 length is 16 residues. The V gene lost 4 bases and the J gene lost 0 bases, with 13 bases spanning the gap. Germline values: CDR1 SGDLS, CDR2 YYNGEE.

The rearrangement uses TRBV9 and TRBJ1-4; D call uncertain. The CDR3 covers 12 residues. V was clipped by 0 bases and J by 10 bases, with 7 bases between them. Germline V gene sequence: CDR1 SGDLS, CDR2 YYNGEE. The CDR3 DNA is TGTGCCAGCAGCGTAGACAACGGAAAACTGTTTTTT. It codes for CASSVDNGKLFF.

V gene TRBV5-1 combines with J gene TRBJ2-1; 13 bases are a match to TRBD2. Trimming removed 2 bases from V and 8 bases from J; junction bases left unmatched: 4. From germline, CDR1 is SGHRS and CDR2 YFSETQ. This CDR3 comprises 15 residues. CDR3: CASSLLAGGPDEQFF. The DNA of the CDR3 is TGCGCCAGCAGCTTACTAGCGGGAGGGCCGGATGAGCAGTTCTTC.

The chain carries TRBV28 and TRBJ2-2, with D possibly matching TRBD1 (6 bases). Germline V gene sequence: CDR1 MDHEN, CDR2 SYDVKM. V was trimmed by 4 bases and J by 1 base, leaving 13 bases between them. The CDR3 extends over 16 amino acids. The CDR3 nucleotides read TGTGCCAGCAGTTCCATAGACAGGTTGAACACCGGGGAGCTGTTTTTT. Amino acids: CASSSIDRLNTGELFF.

This chain joins TRBV5-5 and TRBJ1-2; D ambiguous. Germline CDR1 is SGHKS and CDR2 is YYEKEE (reference sequence). The CDR3 runs 14 residues. Trimming shortened V by 0 bases and J by 2 bases, and 8 bases separated the two germline ends. CDR3 nucleotides: TGTGCCAGCAGCTTGGGGGTGATGAACTATGGCTACACCTTC. This translates into CASSLGVMNYGYTF. The full variable domain, completed using reference TRBV5-5 and TRBJ1-2, is DAGVTQSPTHLIKTRGQQVTLRCSPISGHKSVSWYQQVLGQGPQFIFQYYEKEERGRGNFPDRFSARQFPNYSSELNVNALLLGDSALYLCASSLGVMNYGYTFGSGTRLTVV.

The chain recombines TRBV7-2 with TRBJ2-1, with D tentatively TRBD1 or TRBD2 (5 bases each). The CDR3 runs 15 residues. Trimming removed 2 bases at V and 7 bases at J, with 15 bases between. CDR1 SGHTA and CDR2 FQGNSA come from the germline V gene. CDR3 region: CASSLRGDRGNEQFF. The CDR3 DNA is TGTGCCAGCAGCTTACGTGGGGACCGGGGAAATGAGCAGTTCTTC.

The chain combines TRBV5-1 with TRBJ1-1, with D perhaps TRBD1 (6 bases). The CDR3 is made up of 13 amino acids. Germline V gene lookup returns CDR1 SGHRS and CDR2 YFSETQ. Trimming took off 3 bases at V and 1 base at J, with 7 bases between the two ends. CDR3 protein: CASSWTANTEAFF. CDR3 nucleotides: TGCGCCAGCAGCTGGACAGCGAACACTGAAGCTTTCTTT.

The J gene is TRBJ2-2, the V gene TRBV9, with 8 bases that match TRBD1. The CDR3 is 15 amino acids. V lost 0 bases, J lost 5 bases, and 3 bases stayed unmatched. Germline V gene data show CDR1 as SGDLS and CDR2 as YYNGEE. DNA for the CDR3: TGTGCCAGCAGCGTAGCACAGGGGGGTACCGGGGAGCTGTTTTTT. Protein sequence: CASSVAQGGTGELFF. Filled out from reference TRBV9 and TRBJ2-2, the complete variable domain reads DSGVTQTPKHLITATGQRVTLRCSPRSGDLSVYWYQQSLDQGLQFLIQYYNGEERAKGNILERFSAQQFPDLHSELNLSSLELGDSALYFCASSVAQGGTGELFFGEGSRLTVL.

The chain recombines TRBV6-5 with TRBJ1-2; 9 nucleotides line up with TRBD1. This CDR3 has 16 residues. Germline loops: CDR1 MNHEY, CDR2 SVGAGI. The junction had 8 bases not matched to a gene; V was cut back by 2 bases and J by 4 bases. The CDR3 coding sequence is TGTGCCAGCAGTTACGGTCGGACAGGGGCAGGCTATGGCTACACCTTC. This gives the protein CASSYGRTGAGYGYTF.

The chain has TRBV9 and TRBJ2-5, with 7 bases aligning to TRBD1. This CDR3 is 18 amino acids long. V shed 3 bases and J 5 bases; nucleotides not matched to a gene: 19. Per germline, CDR1 SGDLS and CDR2 YYNGEE. The CDR3 DNA is TGTGCCAGCAGCGCCCATTCTCCGGGACAGACCTCAGCGGAGACCCAGTACTTC. This encodes CASSAHSPGQTSAETQYF. Filled out from reference TRBV9 and TRBJ2-5, the complete variable domain reads DSGVTQTPKHLITATGQRVTLRCSPRSGDLSVYWYQQSLDQGLQFLIQYYNGEERAKGNILERFSAQQFPDLHSELNLSSLELGDSALYFCASSAHSPGQTSAETQYFGPGTRLLVL.

V is TRBV9 and J is TRBJ1-1; D gene unclear. This CDR3 contains 14 residues. The V gene's germline CDR1 is SGDLS and CDR2 YYNGEE. Trimming stripped 0 bases from V and 6 bases from J, with 12 bases between. The CDR3 loop is CASSVADKSAEAFF. As DNA, the CDR3 is TGTGCCAGCAGCGTAGCAGACAAGTCAGCTGAAGCTTTCTTT.

This chain uses TRBV19 with TRBJ2-2; possibly TRBD1 for D (5 bases). V was cut by 3 bases and J by 2 bases, with 7 bases left in between. CDR1 is LNHDA and CDR2 is SQIVND in the germline V gene (reference sequence). This CDR3 contains 14 residues. The DNA of the CDR3 is TGTGCCAGTAGTATGACAGCCAACACCGGGGAGCTGTTTTTT. Translated, it gives CASSMTANTGELFF.

CDR3 DNA sequence: TGCGCCAGCAGCTTGGAGCCAGTCTCTGGAAACACCATATATTTT. Protein: CASSLEPVSGNTIYF. The V call is TRBV5-1, the J call TRBJ1-3; D is undetermined. V lost 0 bases and J 0 bases, leaving 7 bases between the germline ends. CDR1 and CDR2 (germline): SGHRS, YFSETQ. The CDR3 runs 15 residues.

The chain couples TRBV6-5 to TRBJ1-4; D not resolved. From germline, CDR1 is MNHEY and CDR2 SVGAGI. Trimming cost V 6 bases and J 3 bases, with 5 bases left between them. CDR3 length equals 12 residues. The CDR3 DNA reads TGTGCCAGCAGCAGGTCTAATGAAAAACTGTTTTTT. Translated: CASSRSNEKLFF.